The clone carrying this T cell receptor (beta chain) appeared a few times. The antigen is undetermined. The sample belongs to a study of cytomegalovirus exposure and HLA in healthy donors. Findings and caveats of the study: An assumption of roughly uniform sequencing depth across donors underlay the presence/absence analyses. In a later analysis, V- and J-gene trimming of beta chains associated with a DCLRE1C missense variant, replicated independently. In a later analysis, HLA-associated TCR beta chains were more clonally expanded than equally common others. Certain sequence variants were highly shared and formed a cluster, and this cluster was likely a sequencing artifact.

Per germline, CDR1 LNHNV and CDR2 YYDKDF (reference sequence). The CDR3 covers 12 residues. The V end was cut by 0 bases, the J end by 9 bases, with 9 bases between. In the PCR, 60 Vbeta and 13 Jbeta primers were used. Assay: immunoSEQ multiplex PCR; the TCRdb copy retains only in-frame clones and omits some. The sample records about 110,000 clones, 65% to 85% being singletons. The rearrangement joins TRBV15 to TRBJ2-7, with D hard to call. Sequenced sample: PBMCs. This TCR derives from a man younger than 35 in good health and CMV-seronegative. In nucleotides, the CDR3 is TGTGCCACCAGCAGAGATACAGTTGGGCAGTACTTC. It specifies CATSRDTVGQYF.